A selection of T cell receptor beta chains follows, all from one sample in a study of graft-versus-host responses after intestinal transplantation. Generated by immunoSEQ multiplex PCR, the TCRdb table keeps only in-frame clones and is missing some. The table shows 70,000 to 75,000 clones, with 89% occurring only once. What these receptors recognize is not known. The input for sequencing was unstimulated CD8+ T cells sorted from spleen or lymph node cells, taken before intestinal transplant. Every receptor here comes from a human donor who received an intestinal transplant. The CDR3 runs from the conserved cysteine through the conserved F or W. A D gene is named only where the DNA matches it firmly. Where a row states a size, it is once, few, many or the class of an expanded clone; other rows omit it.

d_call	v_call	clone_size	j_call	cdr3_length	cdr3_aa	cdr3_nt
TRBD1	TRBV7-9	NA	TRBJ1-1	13	CASSSGQGTEAFF	TGTGCCAGCAGCTCGGGACAGGGAACTGAAGCTTTCTTT
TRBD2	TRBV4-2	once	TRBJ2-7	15	CASSQERGGSYEQYF	TGTGCCAGCAGCCAAGAGCGGGGGGGCTCCTACGAGCAGTACTTC
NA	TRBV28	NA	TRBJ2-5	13	CASSLIGRETQYF	TGTGCCAGCAGTTTAATTGGGAGAGAGACCCAGTACTTC
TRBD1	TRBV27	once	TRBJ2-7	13	CASRYRGSYEQYF	TGTGCCAGCAGATACAGGGGGTCCTACGAGCAGTACTTC
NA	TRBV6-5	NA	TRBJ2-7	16	CASSYTDSPSSYEQYF	TGTGCCAGCAGTTACACCGACTCACCGAGCTCCTACGAGCAGTACTTC
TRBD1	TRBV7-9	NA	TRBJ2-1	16	CASSFLRDRGDNEQFF	TGTGCCAGCAGCTTCCTCCGGGACAGGGGAGACAATGAGCAGTTCTTC
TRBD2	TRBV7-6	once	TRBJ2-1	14	CASSLGGGGNEQFF	TGTGCCAGCAGCTTAGGCGGGGGTGGCAATGAGCAGTTCTTC
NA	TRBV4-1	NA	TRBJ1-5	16	CASSQDAALPMKPQHF	TGCGCCAGCAGCCAAGACGCGGCACTCCCCATGAAGCCCCAGCATTTT
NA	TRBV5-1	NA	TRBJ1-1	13	CASSLGDYPEAFF	TGCGCCAGCAGCTTGGGGGACTACCCTGAAGCTTTCTTT
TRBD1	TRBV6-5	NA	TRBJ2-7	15	CASSYARQGGHEQYF	TGTGCCAGCAGTTACGCAAGACAGGGCGGACACGAGCAGTACTTC
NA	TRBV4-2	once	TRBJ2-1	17	CASSPKLGTLFYNEQFF	TGTGCCAGCAGCCCAAAACTCGGGACTTTGTTCTACAATGAGCAGTTCTTC
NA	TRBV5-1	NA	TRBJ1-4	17	CASSFEEGTSTNEKLFF	TGCGCCAGCAGCTTCGAGGAGGGGACGTCAACTAATGAAAAACTGTTTTTT
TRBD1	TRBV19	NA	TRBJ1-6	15	CASSEFGQGSSPLHF	TGTGCCAGTAGTGAGTTCGGACAGGGATCTTCACCCCTCCACTTT
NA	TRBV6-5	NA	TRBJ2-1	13	CASSSNRVGEQFF	TGTGCCAGCAGTTCCAACAGGGTGGGTGAGCAGTTCTTC
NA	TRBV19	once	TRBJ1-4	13	CASKRSLREKLFF	TGTGCCAGTAAGCGGAGCCTGAGGGAAAAACTGTTTTTT
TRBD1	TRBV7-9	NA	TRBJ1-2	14	CASSLVGTGGGYTF	TGTGCCAGCAGCTTAGTTGGGACAGGGGGCGGCTACACCTTC
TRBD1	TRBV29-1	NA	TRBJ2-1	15	CSVQPLDRDNNEQFF	TGCAGCGTCCAACCATTAGACAGGGACAACAATGAGCAGTTCTTC
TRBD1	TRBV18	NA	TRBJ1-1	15	CASSPLEQGDTEAFF	TGTGCCAGCTCACCACTCGAACAGGGGGACACTGAAGCTTTCTTT
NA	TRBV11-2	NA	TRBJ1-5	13	CASSLALNQPQHF	TGTGCCAGCAGCTTAGCCCTCAATCAGCCCCAGCATTTT
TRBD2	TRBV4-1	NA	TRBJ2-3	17	CASSQAQDSGSSDTQYF	TGCGCCAGCAGCCAAGCCCAGGATAGCGGGAGCTCAGATACGCAGTATTTT
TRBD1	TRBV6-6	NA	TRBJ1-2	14	CASSFLQGDYGYTF	TGTGCCAGCAGTTTTCTACAGGGGGACTATGGCTACACCTTC
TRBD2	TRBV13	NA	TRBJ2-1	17	CASSLAASGTRYNEQFF	TGTGCCAGCAGCTTAGCGGCTAGCGGGACCCGTTACAATGAGCAGTTCTTC
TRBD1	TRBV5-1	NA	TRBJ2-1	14	CASSFDRGLNEQFF	TGCGCCAGCAGCTTCGACAGGGGACTTAATGAGCAGTTCTTC
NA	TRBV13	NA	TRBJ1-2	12	CASSTGGSGYTF	TGTGCCAGCTCAACAGGAGGGTCTGGCTACACCTTC
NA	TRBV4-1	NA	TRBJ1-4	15	CASSQVLRIPEKLFF	TGCGCCAGCAGCCAAGTCCTCCGTATCCCTGAAAAACTGTTTTTT
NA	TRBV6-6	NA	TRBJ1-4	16	CASSPAPVAYNEKLFF	TGTGCCAGCAGTCCCGCCCCGGTTGCCTATAATGAAAAACTGTTTTTT
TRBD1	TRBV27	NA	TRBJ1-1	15	CASSLSRGPNTEAFF	TGTGCCAGCAGTTTGAGTAGGGGGCCGAATACTGAAGCTTTCTTT
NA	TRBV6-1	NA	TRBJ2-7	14	CASRQGGIFYEQYF	TGTGCCAGCAGACAGGGAGGGATCTTTTACGAGCAGTACTTC
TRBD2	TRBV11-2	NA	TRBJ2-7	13	CASSLSGGYEQYF	TGTGCCAGCAGCTTGAGCGGGGGCTACGAGCAGTACTTC
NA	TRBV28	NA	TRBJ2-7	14	CASRSTRSSYEQYF	TGTGCCAGCAGGTCCACAAGGAGCTCCTACGAGCAGTACTTC
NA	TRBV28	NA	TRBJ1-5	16	CASTLSFRIRVQPQHF	TGTGCCAGCACCCTTTCGTTTCGGATCAGGGTTCAGCCCCAGCATTTT
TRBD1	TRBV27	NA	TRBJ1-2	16	CASSLSRQGLFYGYTF	TGTGCCAGCAGTTTATCCAGACAGGGGCTGTTCTATGGCTACACCTTC